The T cell receptor beta chain under discussion was sequenced for a study of T cell responses to AZD1222 COVID-19 vaccine. About the study: Second-dose schedules of about 4 or about 12 weeks were combined.

Study-wide points: Possibly, clonal diversity was underestimated; donors were largely white British and included more females. The study identified only five to seven AZD1222 recipients as seropositive at baseline.

This table comes from immunoSEQ multiplex PCR, and its TCRdb copy is limited to in-frame clones, with some not included. Of about 130,000 clones listed, 93% are singletons. This CDR3 contains 14 residues. CDR1 is SGDLS and CDR2 is YYNGEE in the germline V gene. Trimming left V 0 bases short and J 4 bases short, with 7 bases between. As for this clone: Its antigen is currently unknown.

The genes are TRBV9 and TRBJ1-4; D is unclear. Sequencing was performed on peripheral blood, taken on day 0 of AZD1222 vaccination. This TCR derives from an adult in good health. The CDR3 DNA is TGTGCCAGCAGCGTAGGGGCGAATAATGAAAAACTGTTTTTT. Amino acids: CASSVGANNEKLFF.